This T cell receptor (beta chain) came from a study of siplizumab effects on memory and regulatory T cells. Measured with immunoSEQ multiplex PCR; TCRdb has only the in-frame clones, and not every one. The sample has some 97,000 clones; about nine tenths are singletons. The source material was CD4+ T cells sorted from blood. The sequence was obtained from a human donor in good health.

CDR3 sequence (DNA): TGTGCCAGCAGTTACCGGACCGGGACCTACGAGCAGTACTTC. The encoded protein is CASSYRTGTYEQYF. The chain carries TRBV6-5 and TRBJ2-7; tentative D call: TRBD2 (5 bases). The V and J ends lost 2 bases and 2 bases respectively, with 10 bases between them. This CDR3 is built from 14 residues. From germline, CDR1 is MNHEY and CDR2 SVGAGI.